A selection of T cell receptor beta chains follows, all from one sample in a study of identical twins. In TCRdb, the 5' RACE reads were re-called with MiXCR into one record per CDR3 protein. The sample has just over 500,000 distinct CDR3 sequences, 22% seen once; the top ten hold approximately 0.95%. These sequences were also reported in another study, on T cells expressing NK-cell markers.

The sequenced material came from CD4+ T cells sorted from blood. The source of these receptors is a woman in her late teens or twenties in good health. CDR3s include the opening cysteine and the closing phenylalanine or tryptophan. Each record gives: J gene, D gene, clone size, V gene, CDR3 DNA, CDR3 protein. D genes are given only for firm matches. A clone size is listed for some rows: how often the clone was seen (once, few, many), or a class if it is expanded.

j_gene: TRBJ1-4
d_gene: -
abundance: -
v_gene: TRBV2
CDR3nt: TGTGCCAGCAGTCCCGACGGACTACGCCCGGGGAAACTGTTTTTT
CDR3aa: CASSPDGLRPGKLFF

j_gene: TRBJ2-5
d_gene: -
abundance: -
v_gene: TRBV7-2
CDR3nt: TGTGCCAGCAGCCCTCGGTCCAGAGAGACCCAGTACTTC
CDR3aa: CASSPRSRETQYF

j_gene: TRBJ2-5
d_gene: -
abundance: -
v_gene: TRBV20-1
CDR3nt: TGCAGTGCTAGTAGGCAGCAAGAGACCCAGTACTTC
CDR3aa: CSASRQQETQYF

j_gene: TRBJ2-2
d_gene: -
abundance: -
v_gene: TRBV9
CDR3nt: TGTGCCAGCAGCGCCGGACAGAGAGATTCCACCGGGGAGCTGTTTTTT
CDR3aa: CASSAGQRDSTGELFF

j_gene: TRBJ2-7
d_gene: TRBD1
abundance: -
v_gene: TRBV20-1
CDR3nt: TGCAGTGCTGGACAGGGGGCGCAGGTATACGAGCAGTACTTC
CDR3aa: CSAGQGAQVYEQYF

j_gene: TRBJ2-1
d_gene: -
abundance: -
v_gene: TRBV18
CDR3nt: TGTGCCAGCTCAAAAGGGTCCGGGCCCTACAATGAGCAGTTCTTC
CDR3aa: CASSKGSGPYNEQFF

j_gene: TRBJ1-4
d_gene: -
abundance: -
v_gene: TRBV20-1
CDR3nt: TGCAGTGCCAGGCGGGATGCAACTAATGAAAAACTGTTTTTT
CDR3aa: CSARRDATNEKLFF

j_gene: TRBJ2-1
d_gene: -
abundance: many
v_gene: TRBV29-1
CDR3nt: TGCAGCACCGAGGAAGGAAAGAATGAGCAGTTCTTC
CDR3aa: CSTEEGKNEQFF

j_gene: TRBJ1-1
d_gene: TRBD1
abundance: -
v_gene: TRBV12-3/TRBV12-4
CDR3nt: TGTGCCAGCAGTTTATCGGACAGGGGGGACACTGAAGCTTTCTTT
CDR3aa: CASSLSDRGDTEAFF

j_gene: TRBJ2-7
d_gene: -
abundance: -
v_gene: TRBV13
CDR3nt: TGTGCCAGCAGCTTAAGGGGGGCTCCCAACGAGCAGTACTTC
CDR3aa: CASSLRGAPNEQYF